Below, 18 T cell receptor beta chains from the same sample are listed, as sequenced in a study of shared clonotypes between healthy human individuals. The data were produced by immunoSEQ multiplex PCR, yet TCRdb's version contains in-frame clones alone and is incomplete. The table shows approximately 1,500,000 clones, with under 99% occurring only once. Sequenced material: naive CD4+ T cells sorted from blood. The subset denotes: CD45RA+ positively selected. The receptors originated from a man aged 25 to 40 in good health.

The chain uses TRBV2 and TRBJ2-7; D is perhaps TRBD2 (6 bases). Germline assignment: CDR1 SNHLY and CDR2 FYNNEI. The ends were cut back, 7 bases at V and 0 bases at J, with 16 bases in the middle. The CDR3 is 15 residues long. In DNA form, the CDR3 reads TGTGCCAGCACCCGACTAGTCCCAAGCTCCTACGAGCAGTACTTC. It translates to CASTRLVPSSYEQYF.

This rearrangement joins TRBV29-1 to TRBJ1-1; D unclear. CDR1 and CDR2 from the germline V gene are SQVTM and ANQGSEA. The germline V and J ends were trimmed by 5 bases and 0 bases, with 10 bases remaining between them. The CDR3 spans 13 residues. The CDR3 DNA is TGCAGCGTTCACGGGAAATTGAACACTGAAGCTTTCTTT. This translates into CSVHGKLNTEAFF.

This sequence joins TRBV5-1 and TRBJ2-1; 9 bases map to TRBD2. This CDR3 is 16 amino acids long. V trimming: 4 bases; J trimming: 8 bases; junction bases outside the gene matches: 13. CDR1 and CDR2 (germline): SGHRS, YFSETQ. The CDR3 region is CASSLPRVSGSDEQFF. CDR3 bases: TGCGCCAGCAGCCTACCTAGAGTTAGCGGGAGTGATGAGCAGTTCTTC.

V and J are TRBV6-5 and TRBJ2-1; D is uncertain. The germline gives CDR1 MNHEY, CDR2 SVGAGI. The CDR3 loop spans 13 amino acids. The ends were cut back, 5 bases at V and 10 bases at J, with 15 bases in the middle. The DNA of the CDR3 is TGTGCCAGCAGTCGGACGCTGCCGGAGGAGCAGTTCTTC. Translated: CASSRTLPEEQFF.

This clone was seen just once. Relative to the germline gene, one junction end is altered; a read error may explain this. The chain employs TRBV27 and TRBJ2-1, with D hard to call. The CDR3 loop spans 12 amino acids. CDR1 and CDR2 from the germline V gene are MNHEY and SMNVEV (reference sequence). CDR3 amino acids: CASSLSRNEQFF. The CDR3 nucleotides read TGTGCCAGCAGTCTATCTAGGAATGAGCAGTTCTTC.

V is TRBV18 and J is TRBJ2-1, with TRBD2 matching over 11 bases. V trimming: 8 bases; J trimming: 10 bases; junction bases outside the gene matches: 10. Germline V gene sequence: CDR1 KGHSH, CDR2 LQKENI. The CDR3 has 14 residues. CDR3 in amino acids: CASATSGNPGEQFF. The CDR3 nucleotides are TGTGCCAGCGCGACTAGCGGGAATCCAGGGGAGCAGTTCTTC.

V usage is TRBV29-1 and J usage is TRBJ2-5; D might be TRBD2 (7 bases). Trimming took off 1 base at V and 5 bases at J, with 14 bases between the two ends. The CDR3 extends over 14 amino acids. Germline V lookup: CDR1 SQVTM, CDR2 ANQGSEA. CDR3 nucleotide sequence: TGCAGCGTTGAAGGAACAGGGAGGGGGGAGACCCAGTACTTC. Translated: CSVEGTGRGETQYF.

The chain employs TRBV18 and TRBJ2-5; D gene uncertain. Deletions cut 3 bases from V and 6 bases from J, with 8 bases between. The CDR3 loop spans 12 amino acids. Germline values: CDR1 KGHSH, CDR2 LQKENI. CDR3 DNA: TGTGCCAGCTCACCCGAGCCTCAGACCCAGTACTTC. Translated, it gives CASSPEPQTQYF.

This chain joins TRBV10-3 and TRBJ2-7, with D perhaps matching TRBD1 (5 bases). Trimming removed 2 bases from V and 7 bases from J, with 9 bases in between. CDR1 and CDR2 from the germline V gene are ENHRY and SYGVKD. This CDR3 has 12 amino acids. The CDR3 nucleotides read TGTGCCATCAGTGAGGGACATGGGGAGCAGTACTTC. It encodes CAISEGHGEQYF.

The chain employs TRBV28 and TRBJ2-1, with a possible D match to TRBD2 (5 bases). There are 16 residues in the CDR3. V lost 5 bases, J lost 5 bases, and 19 bases lay in between. CDR1 is MDHEN and CDR2 is SYDVKM in the germline V gene. The DNA for the CDR3 is TGTGCCAGCAGTCTAACCGCGGGCAAGAAGGACAATGAGCAGTTCTTC. It is translated as CASSLTAGKKDNEQFF. Full variable domain (rest looked up from reference TRBV28 and TRBJ2-1): DVKVTQSSRYLVKRTGEKVFLECVQDMDHENMFWYRQDPGLGLRLIYFSYDVKMKEKGDIPEGYSVSREKKERFSLILESASTNQTSMYLCASSLTAGKKDNEQFFGPGTRLTVL.

The chain joins TRBV2 to TRBJ2-1; 11 bases align to TRBD1. J lost 8 bases, V lost 4 bases, and 4 bases had no gene match. CDR3 size: 14 residues. Germline values: CDR1 SNHLY, CDR2 FYNNEI. CDR3 DNA sequence: TGTGCCAGCAGTGGGCGGACAGGGGGCCATGAGCAGTTCTTC. Translated: CASSGRTGGHEQFF.

The V call is TRBV7-9, the J call TRBJ2-5; D may be TRBD1 (6 bases). The CDR3 is 14 amino acids. Looked up from germline, CDR1 is SEHNR and CDR2 is FQNEAQ (reference sequence). V lost 5 bases and J lost 1, with 11 bases in between. CDR3 sequence reads: CASSPGVPQETQYF. DNA for the CDR3: TGTGCCAGCAGCCCAGGGGTGCCCCAAGAGACCCAGTACTTC. The full variable domain, in which reference TRBV7-9 and TRBJ2-5 provide the parts outside the CDR3, is DTGVSQNPRHKITKRGQNVTFRCDPISEHNRLYWYRQTLGQGPEFLTYFQNEAQLEKSRLLSDRFSAERPKGSFSTLEIQRTEQGDSAMYLCASSPGVPQETQYFGPGTRLLVL.

The rearrangement joins TRBV2 to TRBJ2-3; D remains ambiguous. CDR1 and CDR2 from the germline V gene are SNHLY and FYNNEI. The germline V and J ends were trimmed by 2 bases and 2 bases, with 17 bases remaining between them. CDR3 size: 17 residues. The CDR3 region is CASSERPKRWFTDTQYF. Written as DNA, the CDR3 is TGTGCCAGCAGTGAACGGCCTAAACGGTGGTTCACAGATACGCAGTATTTT.

The genes are TRBV5-1 and TRBJ1-5; D not certain. Per the germline V gene, CDR1 is SGHRS and CDR2 is YFSETQ. CDR3 length: 13 residues. V was shortened by 4 bases and J by 5 bases, with 10 bases between the two germline ends. CDR3 nucleotides: TGCGCCAGCAGCATTAGTGCAGATCAGCCCCAGCATTTT. It encodes CASSISADQPQHF.

The CDR3, as DNA: TGTGCCAGCAGCTTAGTATCCGAGTTCGGGCATACGCAGTATTTT. It translates to CASSLVSEFGHTQYF. The chain combines TRBV11-2 with TRBJ2-3; D is unclear. The germline CDR1 and CDR2 sequences are SGHAT and FQNNGV. V was trimmed by 1 base and J by 7 bases, leaving 15 bases between them. CDR3 length: 15 residues.

This chain connects TRBV5-6 to TRBJ2-7; 12 bases agree with TRBD1. Germline CDR1 and CDR2: SGHDT and YYEEEE. This CDR3 spans 14 amino acids. Losses at the gene ends were 4 bases for V and 4 bases for J; bases not matched to a gene: 3. The CDR3 DNA reads as TGTGCCAGCAGCGGGGACAGGGGGCTTTACGAGCAGTACTTC. It is translated as CASSGDRGLYEQYF.

The chain carries TRBV6-6 and TRBJ2-4, with a weak D call TRBD1 (6 bases). The CDR3 totals 15 residues. Germline V gene lookup returns CDR1 MNHNY and CDR2 SVGAGI (reference sequence). Trimming took off 4 bases at V and 0 bases at J, with 10 bases between the two ends. The CDR3 nucleotides are TGTGCCAGCAGTTCGGGACAAGTAGCCAAAAACATTCAGTACTTC. This encodes CASSSGQVAKNIQYF.

The chain links TRBV6-1 to TRBJ2-1; TRBD1 aligns across 7 bases. The CDR3 consists of 14 residues. Germline CDR1 and CDR2: MNHNS and SASEGT. Trimming at V came to 6 bases and at J to 4 bases, leaving 6 bases not matched to a gene. The CDR3 spells CASSQGVLYNEQFF. For the CDR3, the DNA is TGTGCCAGCAGCCAGGGGGTATTATACAATGAGCAGTTCTTC.